Listed below are T cell receptor beta chains from one sample, sequenced in a study of blood T cell repertoires in COVID-19. Method: immunoSEQ multiplex PCR; TCRdb's copy keeps in-frame clones and lacks some. The repertoire holds some 360,000 clones, approximately 89% seen once, with over 3.5% in the top ten. The specimen sequenced was peripheral blood. The receptors come from a woman aged 55-70 years with COVID-19, enrolled during active disease. Both conserved end residues are part of each CDR3. The D gene is left open where the match is weak. Expanded clones are given a class, and other clones once, few, many or no size at all.

size	D	J	V	DNA	CDR3
once	TRBD2	TRBJ2-7	TRBV7-2	TGTGCCAGCAGCAGGACTAGCGGGGGGGTAGGTGAGCAGTACTTC	CASSRTSGGVGEQYF
once	-	TRBJ2-2	TRBV5-1	TGCGCCAGCAGCTTGGACCCCCAGACGGGGAACACCGGGGAGCTGTTTTTT	CASSLDPQTGNTGELFF
few	TRBD2	TRBJ2-5	TRBV5-1	TGCGCCAGCAGGCCAGCGGGGACGCAAGAGACCCAGTACTTC	CASRPAGTQETQYF
-	-	TRBJ1-1	TRBV10-3	TGTGCCATCAGCAAAGGACAGAGAGATGAAGCTTTCTTT	CAISKGQRDEAFF
-	-	TRBJ1-2	TRBV10-1	TGCGCCAGCAGTGGAGAGAGGGAAGGCCGCTATGGCTACACCTTC	CASSGEREGRYGYTF
-	TRBD2	TRBJ2-1	TRBV7-8	TGTGCCAGCAGCCTCCGGACTAGCGGGTCGGCGCAGTTCTTC	CASSLRTSGSAQFF
-	-	TRBJ1-5	TRBV5-5	TGTGCCAGCAGCTTTGGCAGGGATCAGCCCCAGCATTTT	CASSFGRDQPQHF
once	-	TRBJ1-1	TRBV19	TGTGCCAGTAGTAAGTGGACCCCCGGGGGGACTGAAGCTTTCTTT	CASSKWTPGGTEAFF
-	-	TRBJ1-5	TRBV6-5	TGTGCCAGCAAAGAACAGGGTAGGAGCAATCAGCCCCAGCATTTT	CASKEQGRSNQPQHF
-	-	TRBJ2-7	TRBV7-2	TGTGCCAGCAGCTTACAGGGACACAACTACGAGCAGTACTTC	CASSLQGHNYEQYF
once	-	TRBJ1-6	TRBV3-1/TRBV3-2	TGTGCCAGCAGCCCGGAGTATAATTCACCCCTCCACTTT	CASSPEYNSPLHF
-	TRBD2	TRBJ2-3	TRBV7-2	TGTGCCAGCAGCCCACGGGGGACTAGCGGCACAGATACGCAGTATTTT	CASSPRGTSGTDTQYF
-	TRBD1	TRBJ1-4	TRBV23-1	TGCGCCAGCAGTCAATCCGGGACAGGGAATGAAAAACTGTTTTTT	CASSQSGTGNEKLFF
-	-	TRBJ2-1	TRBV27	TGTGCCAGCAGTTACGGGGGAAGTAGCAATGAGCAGTTCTTC	CASSYGGSSNEQFF
-	TRBD1	TRBJ1-1	TRBV10-1	TGCGCCAGCAGTCAAGGACAGGGGTATACCAACACTGAAGCTTTCTTT	CASSQGQGYTNTEAFF
-	TRBD2	TRBJ2-3	TRBV5-1	TGCGCCAGCAGCCGTGGACTAGCGGGGAGCACAGATACGCAGTATTTT	CASSRGLAGSTDTQYF
-	TRBD2	TRBJ2-5	TRBV7-9	TGTGCCAGCAGCTTAGGGGACTATCAAGAGACCCAGTACTTC	CASSLGDYQETQYF
-	-	TRBJ2-6	TRBV25-1	TGTGCCAGCAGTGACTCGGGGTCTGGGGCCAACGTCCTGACTTTC	CASSDSGSGANVLTF
-	-	TRBJ1-2	TRBV28	TGTGCCAGCAGTTTAGGGGGGGGCTATGGCTACACCTTC	CASSLGGGYGYTF
-	-	TRBJ2-5	TRBV5-1	TGCGCCAGCAGCCGTGGCGGGCAAGAGACCCAGTACTTC	CASSRGGQETQYF
-	TRBD1	TRBJ1-6	TRBV28	TGTGCCAGCAGTAACCGACAGGGGGCCAATTCACCCCTCCACTTT	CASSNRQGANSPLHF
-	-	TRBJ2-5	TRBV29-1	TGCAGCGTTGAACGGTGGGAGACCCAGTACTTC	CSVERWETQYF
-	-	TRBJ1-2	TRBV18	TGTGCCAGCTCACCATCGGCACAGGACTATGGCTACACCTTC	CASSPSAQDYGYTF
once	TRBD2	TRBJ2-3	TRBV2	TGTGCCAGCAGTGAAAGGCCCAGCGGGGGCGCCGGGACAGATACGCAGTATTTT	CASSERPSGGAGTDTQYF
-	-	TRBJ1-4	TRBV28	TGTGCCAGCAGTCGTCGCCTAGCTGAAAAACTGTTTTTT	CASSRRLAEKLFF
-	TRBD1	TRBJ1-4	TRBV15	TGTGCCACCAGCAGAGCCGGGACAGCTAATGAAAAACTGTTTTTT	CATSRAGTANEKLFF
-	TRBD1	TRBJ2-7	TRBV5-6	TGTGCCAGCAGCTCCGGGACAGGGGTTTTCGAGCAGTACTTC	CASSSGTGVFEQYF
-	TRBD1	TRBJ2-5	TRBV6-5	TGTGCCAGCCAACCGGACAGGGGGGAGACCCAGTACTTC	CASQPDRGETQYF
once	-	TRBJ2-5	TRBV2	TGTGCCAGCAGTGGGGTACTCAAGAGCGGGACCCAGTACTTC	CASSGVLKSGTQYF
-	-	TRBJ2-7	TRBV6-1	TGTGCCAGCAGTGCCCGCCTAGGGGGGGCCGCCTACGAGCAGTACTTC	CASSARLGGAAYEQYF
-	-	TRBJ2-4	TRBV29-1	TGCAGCGTTGAGGGAGGTTTACCGGGGGACATTCAGTACTTC	CSVEGGLPGDIQYF
once	-	TRBJ1-5	TRBV2	TGTGCCAGCGGCAGGGGACAGCCCCAGCATTTT	CASGRGQPQHF
-	-	TRBJ2-5	TRBV19	TGTGCCAGTAGCAGAAATACAAACAGGGACCAGACCCAGTACTTC	CASSRNTNRDQTQYF
-	TRBD2	TRBJ2-3	TRBV11-3	TGTGCCAGCAGCCCACAGACTAGCGGCACAGATACGCAGTATTTT	CASSPQTSGTDTQYF
-	-	TRBJ2-7	TRBV7-8	TGTGCCAGCAGCTTAGCACAGGGACCCTACGAGCAGTACTTC	CASSLAQGPYEQYF
once	TRBD1	TRBJ1-1	TRBV19	TGTGCCAGTAGTAGGATCGGGACAGGGGGTAACGCTGAAGCTTTCTTT	CASSRIGTGGNAEAFF
-	-	TRBJ2-1	TRBV3-1/TRBV3-2	TGTGCCAGCAGCCAAGCCGGGGGTCTAGGGAATGAGCAGTTCTTC	CASSQAGGLGNEQFF
-	TRBD1	TRBJ1-6	TRBV6-1	TGTGCCAGCAGCGAAGGGGACAGACATAATTCACCCCTCCACTTT	CASSEGDRHNSPLHF
-	-	TRBJ1-6	TRBV19	TGTGCCAGTAGCACATTTTGGCCCGGTACAGACTATAATTCACCCCTCCACTTT	CASSTFWPGTDYNSPLHF
-	-	TRBJ1-2	TRBV4-1	TGCGCCAGCAGCCAAGGATGGAGACAGGTCGATATTAACTATGGCTACACCTTC	CASSQGWRQVDINYGYTF
-	-	TRBJ1-1	TRBV28	TGTGCCAGCAGTCAAAGACTTCCCCGGACTGAGACTGAAGCTTTCTTT	CASSQRLPRTETEAFF
-	-	TRBJ1-2	TRBV4-1	TGCGCCAGCAGCCGTGACAGAGAAATCGCTAACTATGGCTACACCTTC	CASSRDREIANYGYTF
once	TRBD2	TRBJ2-3	TRBV7-9	TGTGCCAGCAGCTTCATAGCGGGTAGGGGCAAAAGTGATACGCAGTATTTT	CASSFIAGRGKSDTQYF
-	TRBD1	TRBJ1-5	TRBV5-5	TGTGCCAGCAGCCCGAACGACAGGGCGCCTTATTACAATCAGCCCCAGCATTTT	CASSPNDRAPYYNQPQHF
-	-	TRBJ1-1	TRBV5-1	TGCGCCAGCAGACATCAACAGGGAGGGACTGAAGCTTTCTTT	CASRHQQGGTEAFF
-	-	TRBJ1-2	TRBV28	TGTGCCAGCAGGGATCCAGGGGAGGGCTATGGCTACACCTTC	CASRDPGEGYGYTF
-	-	TRBJ1-2	TRBV7-9	TGTGCCAGCAGCTTTGGTCGGGATGGCTACACCTTC	CASSFGRDGYTF
-	TRBD1	TRBJ2-1	TRBV20-1	TGCAGTGCTAGTCTAGGGGGACAGGGAGGAACGCAGTTCTTC	CSASLGGQGGTQFF
-	-	TRBJ1-2	TRBV5-1	TGCGCCAGCAGCAGAGGGGGTGACTATGGCTACACCTTC	CASSRGGDYGYTF
-	TRBD2	TRBJ2-3	TRBV24-1	TGTGCCACCAGCTCGGGGGGGCCGGGCACAGATACGCAGTATTTT	CATSSGGPGTDTQYF
once	-	TRBJ1-3	TRBV23-1	TGCGCCAGCAGTCGGGAGGGGACTGGAAACACCATATATTTT	CASSREGTGNTIYF
-	TRBD2	TRBJ2-3	TRBV24-1	TGTGCCACCAGTGATCCCTTGACTAGCGGGGTGAGCACAGATACGCAGTATTTT	CATSDPLTSGVSTDTQYF
-	-	TRBJ2-1	TRBV4-1	TGCGCCAGCAGCCAACATAGCGGAGGAAGCTCCTACAATGAGCAGTTCTTC	CASSQHSGGSSYNEQFF